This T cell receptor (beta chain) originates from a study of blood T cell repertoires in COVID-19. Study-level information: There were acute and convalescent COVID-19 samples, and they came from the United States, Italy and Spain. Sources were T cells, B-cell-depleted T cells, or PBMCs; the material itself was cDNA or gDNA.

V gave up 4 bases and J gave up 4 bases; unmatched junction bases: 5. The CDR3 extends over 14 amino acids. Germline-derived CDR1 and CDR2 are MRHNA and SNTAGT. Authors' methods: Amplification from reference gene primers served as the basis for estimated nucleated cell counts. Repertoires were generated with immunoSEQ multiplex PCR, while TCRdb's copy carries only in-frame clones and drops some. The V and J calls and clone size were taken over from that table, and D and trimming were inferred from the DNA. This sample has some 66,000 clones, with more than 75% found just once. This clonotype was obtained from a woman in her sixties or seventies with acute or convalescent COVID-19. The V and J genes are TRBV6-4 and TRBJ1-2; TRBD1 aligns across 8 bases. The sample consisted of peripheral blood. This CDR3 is CASSVTGTGYGYTF. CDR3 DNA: TGTGCCAGCAGTGTGACCGGGACAGGCTATGGCTACACCTTC.